This T cell receptor beta chain was recovered during a study of response to subunit inactivated influenza vaccine. MiXCR was run by TCRdb on the RT-PCR reads, yielding one entry per CDR3 protein. The sample yields 700,000 to 800,000 distinct CDR3 sequences, roughly 20% seen once. With V trimmed by 3 bases and J by 0 bases, 9 bases remained unmatched. The length of the CDR3 is 17 residues. The germline V gene has CDR1 SNHLY and CDR2 FYNNEI. The starting material was PBMCs from blood, obtained 4 to 6 days after vaccination. The chain links TRBV2 to TRBJ2-7, with TRBD2 identical over 9 bases. This clonotype originated in a man aged 50 or older who received an inactivated influenza vaccine. The CDR3 sequence is CASSEWLAGTSSYEQYF. The CDR3 coding sequence is TGTGCCAGCAGTGAGTGGCTAGCGGGGACCTCCTCCTACGAGCAGTACTTC.